This TCR beta chain was found in a study of beta chain features in type 1 diabetes. Study observations and caveats: In every one of the four CD4+ subsets, TCRB CDR3s were moderately but significantly shorter in Type 1 diabetes patients. The similarity of naive, central memory and Treg TCRB repertoires appeared greater among patients than among healthy donors. cDNA sequencing could over-represent cells with high TCR expression.

The authors reverse transcribed all of the isolated RNA, so sequencing captured expressed TCRB transcripts. Average reads for naive, central memory and regulatory T cell samples were about 3.57 million. The data were produced by immunoSEQ multiplex PCR, yet TCRdb's version contains in-frame clones alone and is incomplete. The top ten clones hold around 0.75% of a sample with approximately 150,000 clones, 7% to 10% of them seen once. The germline V gene encodes CDR1 MDHEN and CDR2 SYDVKM. This CDR3 has 14 amino acids. J lost 5 bases, V lost 6 bases, and 7 bases had no gene match. Based on CD45RO/CCR7/CD25/CD127/CD95/CD27, CD4+ regulatory, stem cell-like memory, naive and central memory cells were sorted. This clone turned up a few times. Its specificity is not known.

The specimen sequenced was central memory CD4+ T cells from blood. The receptor was derived from a man aged 30 to 39 with type 1 diabetes. The chain uses TRBV28 and TRBJ1-1; 9 bases are a match to TRBD1. This chain's CDR3 is CASSHRGPVTEAFF. The CDR3 DNA sequence: TGTGCCAGCAGCCACAGGGGGCCCGTTACTGAAGCTTTCTTT.